This T cell receptor (beta chain) was identified during a study of blood T cell repertoires in COVID-19. About the research overall: Both acute and convalescent COVID-19 samples were obtained from the United States, Italy and Spain.

Original processing notes: Nucleated cell counts were estimated from reference gene primer amplification. The table came from immunoSEQ multiplex PCR; TCRdb's copy has only in-frame clones and leaves some out. From that table come the V and J calls and clone size; the DNA was used to work out D and trimming. The table records fewer than 30,000 clones, approximately 66% of them present only once. This CDR3 comprises 18 residues. After removal of 2 bases from V and 0 bases from J, the junction contained 11 bases not matched to a gene. Germline CDR1 reads MNHEY; CDR2 reads SMNVEV (reference sequence). V usage is TRBV27 and J usage is TRBJ2-7; 9 bases line up with TRBD2. Source material: peripheral blood. This TCR was recovered from a man aged 60 to 75 with active or convalescent COVID-19. DNA of the CDR3: TGTGCCAGCAGTTTAACAGCGGGGGGCCTATTAGGCTCCTACGAGCAGTACTTC. Amino acid sequence: CASSLTAGGLLGSYEQYF.